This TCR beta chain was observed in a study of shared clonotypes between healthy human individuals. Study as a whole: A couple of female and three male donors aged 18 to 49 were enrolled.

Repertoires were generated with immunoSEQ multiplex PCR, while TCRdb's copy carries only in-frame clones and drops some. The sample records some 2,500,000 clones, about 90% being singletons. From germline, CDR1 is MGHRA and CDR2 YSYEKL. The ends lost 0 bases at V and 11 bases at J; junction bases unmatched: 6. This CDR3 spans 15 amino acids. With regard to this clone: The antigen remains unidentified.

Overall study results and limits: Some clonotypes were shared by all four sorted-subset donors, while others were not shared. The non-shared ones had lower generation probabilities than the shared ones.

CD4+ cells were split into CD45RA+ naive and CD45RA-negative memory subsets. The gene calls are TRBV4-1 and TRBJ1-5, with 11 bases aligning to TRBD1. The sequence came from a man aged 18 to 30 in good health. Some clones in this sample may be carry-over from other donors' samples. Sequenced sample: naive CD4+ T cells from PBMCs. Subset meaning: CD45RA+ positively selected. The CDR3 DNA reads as TGCGCCAGCAGCCAAGAAGGGACAGGGGGTTTGTCCCAGCATTTT. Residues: CASSQEGTGGLSQHF.